Following are 5 T cell receptor beta chains from one sample sequenced in a study of blood T cell repertoires in COVID-19 (dated by TCRdb to about 2020). To prepare the library, the immunoSEQ multiplex PCR assay was applied. As stored in TCRdb, this immuneACCESS dataset retains in-frame rearrangements with V and J assigned. A fraction of the clones does not appear; measured against another copy, unresolved V genes explain less than half of the discrepancy, and the remainder lacks a known reason. This sample gives hundreds of thousands of clones in total; 85% of them show up just once. Around 4% of the sample is held by the ten biggest clonotypes. Specimen: peripheral blood. Source of these receptors: a woman aged 50 to 65 with active or convalescent COVID-19.

J is TRBJ2-5 and V is TRBV10-1, with D possibly TRBD2 on 6 matching bases. With 6 bases removed from V and 0 bases from J, the gap between germline ends came to 11 bases. This CDR3 is 14 amino acids long. CDR1 and CDR2 (germline): WNHNN, SYGVQD (reference sequence). CDR3 region: CASSPGGYQETQYF. The CDR3 DNA reads TGCGCCAGCAGCCCTGGGGGGTACCAAGAGACCCAGTACTTC.

The chain couples TRBV5-5 to TRBJ1-1; D is uncertain. The CDR3 totals 15 residues. Germline loops: CDR1 SGHKS, CDR2 YYEKEE (reference sequence). V was pared by 0 bases and J by 0 bases, with 9 bases between. Here the CDR3 reads CASSLAGGMNTEAFF. The CDR3 bases are TGTGCCAGCAGCTTGGCGGGAGGGATGAACACTGAAGCTTTCTTT.

The chain uses TRBV2 and TRBJ2-6, with 10 nucleotides matching TRBD1. Germline loops: CDR1 SNHLY, CDR2 FYNNEI. The CDR3 has 16 amino acids. V shed 6 bases, J shed 2 bases, and the junction held 4 bases outside the gene matches. The CDR3 region has the DNA TGTGCCAGCAGCGCCGGACAGGGGGCTGGGGCCAACGTCCTGACTTTC. This codes for CASSAGQGAGANVLTF.

The rearrangement links TRBV4-1 to TRBJ2-7, with TRBD1 matching over 12 bases. Losses at the gene ends were 4 bases for V and 3 bases for J; bases not matched to a gene: 4. The CDR3 is 15 amino acids. Germline V lookup: CDR1 MGHRA, CDR2 YSYEKL. The CDR3 nucleotides are TGCGCCAGCAGCCCCGGGACAGGGGGCGTCTACGAGCAGTACTTC. Protein: CASSPGTGGVYEQYF.

J is TRBJ2-1 and V is TRBV6-5; TRBD1 agrees at 7 bases. Germline loops: CDR1 MNHEY, CDR2 SVGAGI. Unmatched junction bases numbered 12, after V lost 6 bases and J lost 10 bases. This CDR3 region has 14 residues. CDR3 residues: CASSLQGPPSEQFF. In DNA form, the CDR3 reads TGTGCCAGCAGCCTACAGGGGCCCCCATCGGAGCAGTTCTTC.